These 8 T cell receptor beta chains came from one sample sequenced in a study of blood T cell repertoires in COVID-19 (TCRdb year 2020). Library construction relied on the immunoSEQ multiplex PCR assay. TCRdb carries this immuneACCESS record with in-frame sequences only. Its versions omit some clonotypes, under half of them owing to an unresolved V gene in the studies checked, with the rest unexplained. In this sample the table shows over 30,000 clones, approximately 80% of which occur a single time. 16% of the sample comes from the top ten. The sample consisted of peripheral blood. Receptors originate from a human donor in a cohort sampled during active COVID-19.

The chain joins TRBV3-1 (or the pseudogene TRBV3-2) to TRBJ2-5; possibly TRBD2 for D (7 bases). Trimming cost V 1 base and J 1 base, with 13 bases left between them. This CDR3 has 16 residues. Germline-derived CDR1 and CDR2 are LGHDT and YNNKEL (reference sequence). CDR3 amino acids: CASSQGTGGAQETQYF. The DNA of the CDR3 is TGTGCCAGCAGCCAAGGTACGGGGGGCGCCCAAGAGACCCAGTACTTC.

This clone was picked up a small number of times. V and J are TRBV19 and TRBJ2-7, with D possibly being TRBD2 (5 bases). Deletions cut 3 bases from V and 3 bases from J, with 18 bases between. CDR3 length: 16 amino acids. The germline CDR1 and CDR2 sequences are LNHDA and SQIVND (reference sequence). CDR3 DNA: TGTGCCAGTAGTATCTCCTCGCGGGCCTTGATCTACGAGCAGTACTTC. Encoded protein: CASSISSRALIYEQYF.

The chain carries TRBV11-2 and TRBJ1-2; D is undetermined. CDR1 is SGHAT and CDR2 is FQNNGV in the germline V gene. CDR3 size: 13 residues. V lost 2 bases and J lost 2, with 6 bases in between. CDR3 coding DNA: TGTGCCAGCAGCTTATCGTCGAACTATGGCTACACCTTC. Amino acids: CASSLSSNYGYTF. The full variable domain, its missing parts supplied by reference TRBV11-2 and TRBJ1-2, is EAGVAQSPRYKIIEKRQSVAFWCNPISGHATLYWYQQILGQGPKLLIQFQNNGVVDDSQLPKDRFSAERLKGVDSTLKIQPAKLEDSAVYLCASSLSSNYGYTFGSGTRLTVV.

The chain joins TRBV28 to TRBJ2-1; 12 nucleotides agree with TRBD2. The V gene's germline CDR1 is MDHEN and CDR2 SYDVKM. The J segment lost 8 bases and the V segment lost 6 bases, leaving 8 bases of the junction unmatched. CDR3 size: 15 residues. CDR3 region: CASRRLAGAVDEQFF. DNA of the CDR3: TGTGCCAGCAGACGACTAGCGGGGGCTGTAGATGAGCAGTTCTTC.

This clone appeared a few times. This rearrangement joins TRBV28 to TRBJ2-7, with TRBD2 identical over 10 bases. There are 15 residues in the CDR3. Trimming at V came to 4 bases and at J to 0 bases, leaving 3 bases not matched to a gene. Germline V gene sequence: CDR1 MDHEN, CDR2 SYDVKM. DNA for the CDR3: TGTGCCAGCAGTTCCCCTAGCGGGAGCTCCTACGAGCAGTACTTC. It codes for CASSSPSGSSYEQYF.

This clone was seen only a few times. This chain joins TRBV7-2 and TRBJ2-2, with D maybe TRBD1 (5 bases). Germline lookup yields CDR1 SGHTA and CDR2 FQGNSA. V lost 8 bases to trimming and J lost 0 bases, with 25 bases between them. CDR3 length: 19 amino acids. CDR3 in amino acids: CASGYGAKAYRTNTGELFF. The DNA for the CDR3 is TGTGCCAGCGGGTATGGGGCCAAGGCGTATCGAACGAACACCGGGGAGCTGTTTTTT.

This chain uses TRBV7-8 with TRBJ2-3; D may be TRBD1 (5 bases). Germline CDR1 and CDR2: SGHVS and FQNEAQ. This CDR3 is built from 13 residues. V lost 0 bases and J 12 bases, leaving 13 bases between the germline ends. This CDR3 reads CASSLAGPQSQYF. Written as DNA, the CDR3 is TGTGCCAGCAGCTTAGCGGGGCCACAAAGTCAGTATTTT.

This rearrangement joins TRBV28 to TRBJ2-7, with 7 bases aligning to TRBD1. Losses at the gene ends were 4 bases for V and 3 bases for J; bases not matched to a gene: 3. Looked up from germline, CDR1 is MDHEN and CDR2 is SYDVKM. This CDR3 comprises 13 residues. In nucleotides, the CDR3 is TGTGCCAGCAGTTCCCGGACAGGCTACGAGCAGTACTTC. Translation: CASSSRTGYEQYF.